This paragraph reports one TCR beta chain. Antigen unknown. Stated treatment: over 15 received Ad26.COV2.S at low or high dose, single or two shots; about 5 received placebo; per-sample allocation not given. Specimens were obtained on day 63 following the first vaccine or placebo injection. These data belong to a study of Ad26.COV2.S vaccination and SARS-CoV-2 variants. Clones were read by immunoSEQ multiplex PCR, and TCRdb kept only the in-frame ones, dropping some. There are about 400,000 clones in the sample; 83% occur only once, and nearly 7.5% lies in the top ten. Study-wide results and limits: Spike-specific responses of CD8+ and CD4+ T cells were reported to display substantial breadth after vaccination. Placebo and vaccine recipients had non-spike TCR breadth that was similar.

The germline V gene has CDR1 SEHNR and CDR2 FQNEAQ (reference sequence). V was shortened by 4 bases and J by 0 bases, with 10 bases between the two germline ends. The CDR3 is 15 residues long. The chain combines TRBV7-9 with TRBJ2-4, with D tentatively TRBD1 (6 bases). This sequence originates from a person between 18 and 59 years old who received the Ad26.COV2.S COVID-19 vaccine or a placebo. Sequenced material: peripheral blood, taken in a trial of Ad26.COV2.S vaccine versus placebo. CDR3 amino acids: CASSSQGTAKNIQYF. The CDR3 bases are TGTGCCAGCAGCTCCCAGGGGACAGCCAAAAACATTCAGTACTTC.